Sequencing of this T cell receptor (beta chain) was carried out in a study of T-cell reconstitution after alpha-beta-depleted transplantation in children. Unique molecular identifiers featured in how the TCRbeta library was prepared. Each CDR3 protein is one row after TCRdb ran MiXCR on the PCR reads. The sample records about 980,000 distinct CDR3 sequences, about 30% being singletons. Trimming took 8 bases from V and 3 from J, leaving 17 bases between them. The CDR3 length is 15 residues. This clonotype was seen more than once but under ten times. The rearrangement uses TRBV12-3 or TRBV12-4 and TRBJ2-1; D remains ambiguous. Sequenced material: PBMCs, mostly from graft donor cells, taken 360 days after TCRalphabeta/CD19-depleted stem cell transplant. The TCR was taken from a boy under two years old who had a stem cell transplant for SCID, so the T cells may come from the graft donor. The CDR3 bases are TGTGCCAGCGGTAAGAGCCGAGCCAACTACAATGAGCAGTTCTTC. Amino acid sequence: CASGKSRANYNEQFF.